This T cell receptor beta chain was sequenced in a study of OX40 agonist ivuxolimab in advanced cancers. About the study: Among those treated, three patients had partial responses, one with hepatocellular carcinoma and two with cutaneous melanoma. Study findings and constraints: In CD8+ T cells, expanded clones were on average more numerous than in CD4+. Specificity for antigen went undetermined in the expanded peripheral T cells. Normalized T-cell clonal expansion was also low in some nonresponders.

This clone turned up a few times. Its antigen remains unknown. Only in-frame clones appear in the TCRdb table, and some are missing; sequencing was by immunoSEQ multiplex PCR. This sample has 75,000 to 95,000 clones; more than 70% occur once, and the top ten carry approximately 0.2%. Germline lookup yields CDR1 MNHEY and CDR2 SVGAGI. V dropped 5 bases and J dropped 8; count of bases not matched to a gene: 5. CDR3 size: 13 residues. Sequenced here: CD4+ or CD8+ T cells sorted from blood, sampled in a trial of the OX40 agonist ivuxolimab. The sequence was obtained from an adult with an advanced solid tumor such as melanoma, head and neck, liver or kidney cancer. V is TRBV6-5 and J is TRBJ1-2, with TRBD1 matching 10 bases. The CDR3 nucleotides read TGTGCCAGCAGTCAAGACAGGGGGCAGGGCTACACCTTC. Protein: CASSQDRGQGYTF.